This T cell receptor beta chain was retrieved from a study of blood T cell repertoires in COVID-19. For the study at large: T cells, B-cell-depleted T cells, or PBMCs provided the cDNA or gDNA that served as material.

CDR1 SGHRS and CDR2 YFSETQ come from the germline V gene. The CDR3 runs 18 residues. The junction had 12 bases not matched to a gene; V was cut back by 1 base and J by 7 bases. Assay used: immunoSEQ multiplex PCR; TCRdb lists only in-frame clones, some missing. The repertoire holds just under 150,000 clones, with approximately 88% as singletons. The sequence derives from a human donor in a cohort sampled during active COVID-19. The chain combines TRBV5-1 with TRBJ2-7; 15 bases map to TRBD2. The specimen sequenced was peripheral blood. Here the CDR3 DNA reads TGCGCCAGCAGCTTGAGTCCCGGACTAGCGGGGGGGCCGGGTGAGCAGTACTTC. It yields the protein CASSLSPGLAGGPGEQYF.